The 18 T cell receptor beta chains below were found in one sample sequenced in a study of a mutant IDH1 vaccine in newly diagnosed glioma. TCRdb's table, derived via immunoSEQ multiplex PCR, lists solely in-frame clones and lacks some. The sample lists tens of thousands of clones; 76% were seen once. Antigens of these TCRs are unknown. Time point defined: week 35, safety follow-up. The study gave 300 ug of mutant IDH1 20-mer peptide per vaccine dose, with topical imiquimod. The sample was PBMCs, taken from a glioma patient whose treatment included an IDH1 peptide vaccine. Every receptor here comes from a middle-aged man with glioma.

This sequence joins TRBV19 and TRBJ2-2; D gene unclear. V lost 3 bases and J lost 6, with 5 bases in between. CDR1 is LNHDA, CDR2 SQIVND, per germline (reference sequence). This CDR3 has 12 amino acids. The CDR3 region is CASSIYPGELFF. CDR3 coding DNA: TGTGCCAGTAGTATTTATCCCGGGGAGCTGTTTTTT.

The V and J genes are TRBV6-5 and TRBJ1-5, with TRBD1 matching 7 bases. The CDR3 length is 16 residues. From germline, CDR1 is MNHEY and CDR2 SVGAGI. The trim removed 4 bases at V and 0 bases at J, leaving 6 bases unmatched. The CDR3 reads CASSWDSNYSNQPQHF. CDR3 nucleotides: TGTGCCAGCAGTTGGGACAGCAACTATAGCAATCAGCCCCAGCATTTT.

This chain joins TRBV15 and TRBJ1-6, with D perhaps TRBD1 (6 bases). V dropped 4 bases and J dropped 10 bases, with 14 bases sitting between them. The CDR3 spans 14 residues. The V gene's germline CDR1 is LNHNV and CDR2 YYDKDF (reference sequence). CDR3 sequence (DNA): TGTGCCACCAGCACCCTTTCAGGGGACTCACCCCTCCACTTT. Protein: CATSTLSGDSPLHF.

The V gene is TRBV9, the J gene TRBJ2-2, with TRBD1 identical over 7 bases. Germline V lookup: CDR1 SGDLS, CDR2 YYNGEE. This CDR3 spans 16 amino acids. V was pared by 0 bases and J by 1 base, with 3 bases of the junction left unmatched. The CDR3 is CASSVGGQVNTGELFF. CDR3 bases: TGTGCCAGCAGCGTAGGCGGACAGGTGAACACCGGGGAGCTGTTTTTT.

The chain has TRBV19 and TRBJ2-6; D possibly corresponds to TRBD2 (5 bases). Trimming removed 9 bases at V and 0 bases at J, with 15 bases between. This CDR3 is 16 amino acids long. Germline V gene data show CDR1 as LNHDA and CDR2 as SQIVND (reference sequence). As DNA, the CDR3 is TGTGCCAGCAGCCCCCCGGGGTACTCTGGGGCCAACGTCCTGACTTTC. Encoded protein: CASSPPGYSGANVLTF.

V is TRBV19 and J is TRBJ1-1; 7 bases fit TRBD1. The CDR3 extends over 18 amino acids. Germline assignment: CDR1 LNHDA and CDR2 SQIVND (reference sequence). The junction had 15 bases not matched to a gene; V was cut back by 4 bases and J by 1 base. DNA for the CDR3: TGTGCCAGTAGTAAAGCAATCAGGGGGGAATGGGGGAACACTGAAGCTTTCTTT. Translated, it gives CASSKAIRGEWGNTEAFF.

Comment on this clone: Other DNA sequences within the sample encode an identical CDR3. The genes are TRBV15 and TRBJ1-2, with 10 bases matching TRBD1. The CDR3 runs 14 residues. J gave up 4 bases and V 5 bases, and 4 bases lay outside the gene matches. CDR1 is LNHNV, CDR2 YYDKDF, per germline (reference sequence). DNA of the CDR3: TGTGCCACCAGCCCCCGGGACAGGGGCTATGGCTACACCTTC. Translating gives CATSPRDRGYGYTF.

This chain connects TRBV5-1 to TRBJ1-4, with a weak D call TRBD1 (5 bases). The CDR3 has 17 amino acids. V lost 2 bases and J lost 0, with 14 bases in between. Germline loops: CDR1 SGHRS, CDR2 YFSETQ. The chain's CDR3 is CASSFGRQTTTNEKLFF. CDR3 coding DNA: TGCGCCAGCAGCTTTGGTCGACAGACGACAACTAATGAAAAACTGTTTTTT.

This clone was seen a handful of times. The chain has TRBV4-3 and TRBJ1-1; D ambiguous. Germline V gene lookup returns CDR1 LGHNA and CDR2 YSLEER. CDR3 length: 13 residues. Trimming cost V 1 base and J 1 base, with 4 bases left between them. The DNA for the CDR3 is TGCGCCAGCAGCCAAGGCCAGAACACTGAAGCTTTCTTT. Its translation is CASSQGQNTEAFF.

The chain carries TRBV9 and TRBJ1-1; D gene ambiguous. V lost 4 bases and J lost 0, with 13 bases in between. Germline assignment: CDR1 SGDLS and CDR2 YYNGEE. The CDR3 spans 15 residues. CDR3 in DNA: TGTGCCAGCAGCCCAGGCCCCCTTCTGAACACTGAAGCTTTCTTT. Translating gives CASSPGPLLNTEAFF.

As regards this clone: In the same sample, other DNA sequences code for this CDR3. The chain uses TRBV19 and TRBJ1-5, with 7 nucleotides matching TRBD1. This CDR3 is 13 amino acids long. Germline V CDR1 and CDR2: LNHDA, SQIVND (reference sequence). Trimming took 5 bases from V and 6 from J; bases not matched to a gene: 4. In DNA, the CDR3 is TGTGCCAGTAGTGGGCAGGGGGGTCAGCCCCAGCATTTT. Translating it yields CASSGQGGQPQHF.

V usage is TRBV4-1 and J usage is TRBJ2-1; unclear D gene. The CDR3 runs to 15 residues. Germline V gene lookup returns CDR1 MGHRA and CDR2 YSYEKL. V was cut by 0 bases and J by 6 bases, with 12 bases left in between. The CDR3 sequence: CASSQDWAGFNEQFF. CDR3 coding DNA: TGCGCCAGCAGCCAAGATTGGGCAGGATTCAATGAGCAGTTCTTC.

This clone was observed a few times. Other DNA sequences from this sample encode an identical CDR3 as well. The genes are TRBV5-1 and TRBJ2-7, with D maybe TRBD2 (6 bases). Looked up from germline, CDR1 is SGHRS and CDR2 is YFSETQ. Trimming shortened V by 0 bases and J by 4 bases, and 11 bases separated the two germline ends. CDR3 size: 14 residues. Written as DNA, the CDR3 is TGCGCCAGCAGCTTGGACGGGAGCTCGTACGAGCAGTACGTC. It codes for CASSLDGSSYEQYV.

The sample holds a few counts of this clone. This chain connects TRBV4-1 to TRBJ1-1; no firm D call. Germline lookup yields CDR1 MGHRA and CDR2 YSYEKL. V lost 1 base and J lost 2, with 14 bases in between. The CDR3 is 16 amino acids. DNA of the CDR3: TGCGCCAGCAGCCAAGTAGTGCGGTTAGAAAACACTGAAGCTTTCTTT. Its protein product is CASSQVVRLENTEAFF.

The DNA for the CDR3 is TGTGCCAGCAGTTCGACTGTAAGCAATCAGCCCCAGCATTTT. It yields the protein CASSSTVSNQPQHF. V gene TRBV27 combines with J gene TRBJ1-5; no reliable D call. Trimming removed 4 bases at V and 1 base at J, with 8 bases between. The CDR3 extends over 14 amino acids. Germline lookup yields CDR1 MNHEY and CDR2 SMNVEV (reference sequence).

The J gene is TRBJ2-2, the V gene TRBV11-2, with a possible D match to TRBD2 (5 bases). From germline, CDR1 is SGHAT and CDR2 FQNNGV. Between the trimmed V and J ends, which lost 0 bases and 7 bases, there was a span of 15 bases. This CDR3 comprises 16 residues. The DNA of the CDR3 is TGTGCCAGCAGCTTAGAGATCCTCTCTCGGGGCGGGGAGCTGTTTTTT. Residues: CASSLEILSRGGELFF. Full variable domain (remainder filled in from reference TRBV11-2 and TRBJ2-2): EAGVAQSPRYKIIEKRQSVAFWCNPISGHATLYWYQQILGQGPKLLIQFQNNGVVDDSQLPKDRFSAERLKGVDSTLKIQPAKLEDSAVYLCASSLEILSRGGELFFGEGSRLTVL.

The CDR3, as DNA: TGTGCCAGCAGCTTAGTGGGGGTCACTGAAGCTTTCTTT. Translated: CASSLVGVTEAFF. The rearrangement joins TRBV7-6 to TRBJ1-1, with TRBD1 as a possible D gene (5 bases). The germline gives CDR1 SGHVS, CDR2 FNYEAQ. Trimming took 1 base from V and 4 from J, leaving 7 bases between them. This CDR3 is built from 13 residues. The whole variable domain, filled in from reference TRBV7-6 and TRBJ1-1, reads GAGVSQSPRYKVTKRGQDVALRCDPISGHVSLYWYRQALGQGPEFLTYFNYEAQQDKSGLPNDRFSAERPEGSISTLTIQRTEQRDSAMYRCASSLVGVTEAFFGQGTRLTVV.

The chain's CDR3 is CASSIRQGVETQYF. The CDR3 DNA is TGTGCCAGCAGCATCCGACAGGGGGTTGAGACCCAGTACTTC. This chain links TRBV11-2 with TRBJ2-5, with 9 bases identical to TRBD1. Unmatched junction bases numbered 6, after V lost 5 bases and J lost 5 bases. Germline V gives CDR1 SGHAT, CDR2 FQNNGV. The CDR3 length is 14 residues.